A selection of T cell receptor beta chains follows, all from one sample in a study of OX40 agonist ivuxolimab in advanced cancers. Produced via immunoSEQ multiplex PCR; TCRdb's table is partial and in-frame only. The table includes approximately 25,000 clones, around 77% detected once. The source was CD4+ or CD8+ T cells sorted from blood, collected in a trial of the OX40 agonist ivuxolimab. The origin of the receptors is an adult with an advanced solid tumor such as melanoma, head and neck, liver or kidney cancer. Both conserved end residues are part of each CDR3. The D gene is left open where the match is weak. Clone size is not always given. Where it is, it says once, few, many or a class for expanded clones.

>once|TRBV7-9|12|-|TRBJ2-5
CASSANLGTQYF
TGTGCCAGCAGCGCTAACCTGGGGACCCAGTACTTC
>few|TRBV4-2|16|TRBD1|TRBJ1-1
CASSQDRGRGDTEAFF
TGTGCCAGCAGCCAAGATCGGGGCAGGGGGGACACTGAAGCTTTCTTT
>-|TRBV5-1|15|TRBD1|TRBJ2-7
CASSPSGQGTYEQYF
TGCGCCAGCAGCCCTTCGGGACAGGGCACCTACGAGCAGTACTTC
>-|TRBV15|17|TRBD2|TRBJ2-6
CATSRDPGGSGANVLTF
TGTGCCACCAGCAGAGACCCGGGGGGCTCTGGGGCCAACGTCCTGACTTTC
>-|TRBV30|12|-|TRBJ2-7
CAWSVKGGEQYF
TGTGCCTGGAGTGTAAAAGGGGGGGAGCAGTACTTC
>-|TRBV5-1|16|TRBD2|TRBJ2-1
CASSLQPLAGYNEQFF
TGCGCCAGCAGCTTACAACCCCTAGCGGGGTACAATGAGCAGTTCTTC
>-|TRBV4-1|15|-|TRBJ1-4
CASSPSRETNEKLFF
TGCGCCAGCAGCCCCTCCAGGGAGACTAATGAAAAACTGTTTTTT
>-|TRBV4-1|17|-|TRBJ1-1
CASSQVAVGQGGDEAFF
TGCGCCAGCAGCCAAGTGGCGGTGGGCCAGGGAGGGGACGAAGCTTTCTTT
>-|TRBV7-9|17|TRBD1|TRBJ2-3
CASSFPGQGAGTDTQYF
TGTGCCAGCAGCTTTCCGGGACAGGGGGCTGGCACAGATACGCAGTATTTT
>-|TRBV7-9|15|-|TRBJ2-3
CASIREARSTDTQYF
TGTGCCAGCATAAGGGAAGCTAGGAGCACAGATACGCAGTATTTT
>few|TRBV29-1|16|TRBD1|TRBJ1-3
CSVKQGGTRSGNTIYF
TGCAGCGTGAAGCAGGGGGGGACACGCTCTGGAAACACCATATATTTT
>few|TRBV19|13|-|TRBJ2-5
CASRAWTGETQYF
TGTGCCAGTAGGGCATGGACTGGAGAGACCCAGTACTTC
>-|TRBV6-5|14|TRBD1|TRBJ2-7
CASTGGDSGYEQYF
TGTGCCAGCACAGGGGGCGATTCGGGCTACGAGCAGTACTTC
>-|TRBV2|14|-|TRBJ1-1
CASSGWGGNTEAFF
TGTGCCAGCAGTGGCTGGGGGGGCAACACTGAAGCTTTCTTT
>-|TRBV4-2|14|-|TRBJ2-7
CASSQDHFNYEQYF
TGTGCCAGCAGCCAAGATCACTTTAACTACGAGCAGTACTTC
>-|TRBV29-1|12|TRBD2|TRBJ2-3
CSVGGITDTQYF
TGCAGCGTCGGGGGGATCACAGATACGCAGTATTTT
>few|TRBV30|10|-|TRBJ1-2
CAWSKRGYTF
TGTGCCTGGAGTAAGCGCGGCTACACCTTC
>-|TRBV2|13|-|TRBJ2-1
CASSEGPSNEQFF
TGTGCCAGCAGTGAAGGTCCCAGCAATGAGCAGTTCTTC
>-|TRBV5-1|13|-|TRBJ1-2
CASSLPGRDGYTF
TGCGCCAGCAGCTTGCCGGGGAGAGATGGCTACACCTTC
>-|TRBV19|19|TRBD2|TRBJ2-4
CASSISPTGTSGAKNIQYF
TGTGCCAGTAGTATCTCCCCGACCGGGACTAGCGGGGCCAAAAACATTCAGTACTTC
>-|TRBV19|15|-|TRBJ2-7
CASSMGSQLAYEQYF
TGTGCCAGTAGTATGGGGTCCCAGCTGGCCTACGAGCAGTACTTC
>-|TRBV6-5|13|-|TRBJ2-7
CASSYPGRYEQYF
TGTGCCAGCAGTTACCCCGGCCGGTACGAGCAGTACTTC
>-|TRBV4-2|15|TRBD1|TRBJ1-1
CASSRPGQGNTEAFF
TGTGCCAGCAGCCGCCCCGGACAGGGGAACACTGAAGCTTTCTTT
>-|TRBV28|15|TRBD1|TRBJ2-3
CASSRRTGKIDTQYF
TGTGCCAGCAGTAGGAGGACAGGGAAGATAGATACGCAGTATTTT
>-|TRBV11-3|17|TRBD2|TRBJ2-1
CASSFAVGLAGYNEQFF
TGTGCCAGCAGCTTCGCCGTGGGACTAGCGGGCTACAATGAGCAGTTCTTC
>-|TRBV19|14|TRBD1|TRBJ2-2
CASSPHRGTGELFF
TGTGCCAGTAGCCCCCACAGGGGAACCGGGGAGCTGTTTTTT
>-|TRBV6-6|12|-|TRBJ2-7
CASSYQGDEQYF
TGTGCCAGCAGTTATCAGGGAGACGAGCAGTACTTC
>-|TRBV28|14|-|TRBJ2-7
CASSLVLSSYEQYF
TGTGCCAGCAGTTTGGTCCTCTCTTCCTACGAGCAGTACTTC
>-|TRBV6-5|14|TRBD1|TRBJ1-1
CASSYNRGNTEAFF
TGTGCCAGCAGTTACAACAGGGGGAACACTGAAGCTTTCTTT
>-|TRBV5-6|11|TRBD1|TRBJ1-2
CASSFKQGLTF
TGTGCCAGCAGCTTTAAACAGGGGCTCACCTTC
>-|TRBV4-2|16|-|TRBJ1-4
CASSQDRRGEGEKLFF
TGTGCCAGCAGCCAAGATCGGAGGGGAGAGGGTGAAAAACTGTTTTTT
>-|TRBV30|14|-|TRBJ2-7
CAWGTGIGHYEQYF
TGTGCCTGGGGAACAGGGATCGGGCACTACGAGCAGTACTTC
>-|TRBV7-9|16|-|TRBJ2-1
CASLPPWGSPSNEQFF
TGTGCCAGCTTACCGCCTTGGGGGAGCCCTTCCAATGAGCAGTTCTTC
>once|TRBV11-2|17|-|TRBJ1-6
CASSLGRGVSFASPLHF
TGTGCCAGCAGCCTGGGCAGGGGAGTTAGTTTTGCTTCACCCCTCCACTTT
>few|TRBV6-5|11|-|TRBJ1-2
CASSSRHGYTF
TGTGCCAGCAGTTCCCGCCATGGCTACACCTTC
>few|TRBV6-4|13|TRBD1|TRBJ2-7
CASSDSDRGEQYF
TGTGCCAGCAGTGACTCGGACAGGGGCGAGCAGTACTTC
>-|TRBV19|14|TRBD1|TRBJ1-1
CASSREQGGAEAFF
TGTGCCAGTAGTAGGGAACAGGGGGGGGCTGAAGCTTTCTTT
>-|TRBV11-2|13|-|TRBJ1-2
CASSTLPAGRRTF
TGTGCCAGCAGCACACTCCCGGCCGGGCGTCGGACCTTC
>-|TRBV28|14|-|TRBJ1-2
CASSLSGGNYGYTF
TGTGCCAGCAGTTTAAGTGGGGGTAACTATGGCTACACCTTC
>few|TRBV29-1|12|-|TRBJ1-1
CSVFGRGTEAFF
TGCAGCGTTTTCGGGCGGGGCACTGAAGCTTTCTTT
>-|TRBV29-1|14|TRBD1|TRBJ2-1
CSVDGDSTLNEQFF
TGCAGCGTTGACGGGGACAGTACACTCAATGAGCAGTTCTTC
>-|TRBV7-9|14|-|TRBJ1-1
CASSLGSGNTEAFF
TGTGCCAGCAGCTTAGGGAGCGGGAACACTGAAGCTTTCTTT
>-|TRBV7-8|17|-|TRBJ2-3
CASSLRDGRPSTDTQYF
TGTGCCAGCAGCTTAAGAGATGGCAGGCCTAGCACAGATACGCAGTATTTT
>-|TRBV7-6|14|-|TRBJ2-5
CASSPPGFRETQYF
TGTGCCAGCAGCCCCCCCGGGTTCCGAGAGACCCAGTACTTC
>-|TRBV28|14|TRBD1|TRBJ1-2
CASSLLQGSYGYTF
TGTGCCAGCAGTTTGCTACAGGGGTCCTATGGCTACACCTTC
>once|TRBV6-1|15|TRBD1|TRBJ1-4
CASSGRQGAMEKLFF
TGTGCCAGCAGTGGACGACAGGGGGCTATGGAAAAACTGTTTTTT
>-|TRBV6-5|14|-|TRBJ2-7
CASSYGQTLYEQYF
TGTGCCAGCAGTTACGGACAGACCCTATACGAGCAGTACTTC
>-|TRBV7-9|11|-|TRBJ2-7
CASSSPYEQYF
TGTGCCAGCAGCTCCCCCTACGAGCAGTACTTC
>-|TRBV6-6|14|-|TRBJ2-7
CASSYFDGTYEQYF
TGTGCCAGCAGTTATTTCGACGGTACCTACGAGCAGTACTTC
>-|TRBV5-4|16|-|TRBJ2-2
CASSNFAPRGSGELFF
TGTGCCAGCAGCAACTTTGCGCCGAGGGGATCCGGGGAGCTGTTTTTT
>-|TRBV6-5|14|TRBD1|TRBJ1-1
CASREGTANTEAFF
TGTGCCAGCAGAGAAGGGACAGCGAACACTGAAGCTTTCTTT
>few|TRBV6-1|14|TRBD1|TRBJ2-3
CASRRQGRTDTQYF
TGTGCCAGCAGGAGACAGGGGCGCACAGATACGCAGTATTTT